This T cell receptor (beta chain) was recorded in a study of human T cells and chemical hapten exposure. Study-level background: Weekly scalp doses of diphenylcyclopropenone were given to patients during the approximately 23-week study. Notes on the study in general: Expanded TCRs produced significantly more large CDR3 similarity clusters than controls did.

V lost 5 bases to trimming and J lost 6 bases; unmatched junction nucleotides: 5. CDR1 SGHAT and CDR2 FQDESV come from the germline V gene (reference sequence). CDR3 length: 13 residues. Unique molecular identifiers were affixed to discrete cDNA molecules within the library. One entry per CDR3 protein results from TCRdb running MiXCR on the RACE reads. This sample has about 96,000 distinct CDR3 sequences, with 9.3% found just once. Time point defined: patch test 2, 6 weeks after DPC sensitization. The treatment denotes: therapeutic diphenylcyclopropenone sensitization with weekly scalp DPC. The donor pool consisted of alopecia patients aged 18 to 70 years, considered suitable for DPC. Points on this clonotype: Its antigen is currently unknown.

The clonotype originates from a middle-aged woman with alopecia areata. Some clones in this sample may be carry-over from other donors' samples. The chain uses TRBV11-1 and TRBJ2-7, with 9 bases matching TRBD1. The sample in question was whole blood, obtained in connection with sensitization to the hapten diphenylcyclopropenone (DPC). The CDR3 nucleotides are TGTGCCAGCAGCACAGACAGGGGGTTCGAGCAGTACTTC. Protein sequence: CASSTDRGFEQYF.